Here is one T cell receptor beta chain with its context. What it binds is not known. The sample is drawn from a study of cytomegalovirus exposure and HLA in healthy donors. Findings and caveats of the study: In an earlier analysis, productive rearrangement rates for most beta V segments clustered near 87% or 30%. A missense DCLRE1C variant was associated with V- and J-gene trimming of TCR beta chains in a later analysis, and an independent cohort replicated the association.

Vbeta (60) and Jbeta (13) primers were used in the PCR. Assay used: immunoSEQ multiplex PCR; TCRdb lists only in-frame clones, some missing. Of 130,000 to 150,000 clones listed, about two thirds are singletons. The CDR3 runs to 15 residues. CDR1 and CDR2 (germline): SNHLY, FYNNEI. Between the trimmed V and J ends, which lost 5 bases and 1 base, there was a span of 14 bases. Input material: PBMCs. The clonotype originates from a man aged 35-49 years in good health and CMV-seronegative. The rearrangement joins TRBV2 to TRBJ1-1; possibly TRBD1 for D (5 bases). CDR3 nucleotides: TGTGCCAGCAGTTCGCAGGGCGAGCCGAACACTGAAGCTTTCTTT. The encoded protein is CASSSQGEPNTEAFF. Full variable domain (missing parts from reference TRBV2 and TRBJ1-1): EPEVTQTPSHQVTQMGQEVILRCVPISNHLYFYWYRQILGQKVEFLVSFYNNEISEKSEIFDDQFSVERPDGSNFTLKIRSTKLEDSAMYFCASSSQGEPNTEAFFGQGTRLTVV.